The next 32 T cell receptor beta chains were all read from a single sample in a study of tumor-infiltrating lymphocytes in primary liver carcinoma. Starting material for RNA and DNA co-extraction consisted of about 17-34 mg of unsorted bulk tissue. A primer matching the constant region was used to make TCR beta cDNA from 500 to 650 ng of total RNA. It was through three nested multiplex PCR rounds of slightly modified ARM-PCR that TCR beta libraries arose. TRBV1-TRBV30 forward primers paired with a C-beta reverse primer drove the first two PCR rounds, approximately 11 cycles each. TCRdb re-called the multiplex PCR reads through MiXCR, storing one row per CDR3 protein. This sample has about 20,000 distinct CDR3 sequences, with approximately 80% found just once. Specimen: liver tumor tissue from sampling region 2. Subset described: tumor region T2, inferior pole. These receptor sequences come from a woman aged 25-40 years with primary liver carcinoma and hepatitis B virus infection.

The V call is TRBV5-6, the J call TRBJ2-7; D not resolved. Germline V gene lookup returns CDR1 SGHDT and CDR2 YYEEEE. Trimming removed 1 base at V and 9 bases at J, with 11 bases between. This CDR3 spans 12 amino acids. The CDR3 loop reads CASSLWGNAQYF. CDR3 in DNA: TGTGCCAGCAGCTTGTGGGGTAATGCGCAGTACTTC.

The chain carries TRBV6-5 and TRBJ2-7; D ambiguous. Germline assignment: CDR1 MNHEY and CDR2 SVGAGI. CDR3 length: 15 amino acids. The V end was cut by 5 bases, the J end by 0 bases, with 14 bases between. In nucleotides, the CDR3 is TGTGCCAGCAGTAACAAGGACGGCAGCTCCTACGAGCAGTACGTC. Protein product: CASSNKDGSSYEQYV.

Concerning this clonotype: The junction departs from germline at one end; a sequencing error may be responsible. The V call is TRBV20-1, the J call TRBJ2-1, with 11 bases fitting TRBD2. CDR1 is DFQATT and CDR2 is SNEGSKA in the germline V gene (reference sequence). The CDR3 runs 17 residues. In DNA form, the CDR3 reads TGCAGCGCTAGTCTCGCTAGCGGGAGGTATAGGTACTATGAGCAGTTCTTC. Translated, it gives CSASLASGRYRYYEQFF.

Remarks on this clonotype: No conserved phenylalanine or tryptophan ends this CDR3, so it is likely a read error. The chain employs TRBV29-1 and TRBJ1-1, with 12 bases matching TRBD1. The CDR3 has 12 amino acids. The germline CDR1 and CDR2 sequences are SQVTM and ANQGSEA. CDR3 nucleotide sequence: TGCAGCGTCGGGACAGGGGGCACTGAGGCTTTCTTA. Its protein product is CSVGTGGTEAFL.

In the case of this clonotype: Germline is not matched at one junction end, which may reflect a read error. V is TRBV29-1 and J is TRBJ2-1, with a possible D match to TRBD2 (6 bases). Looked up from germline, CDR1 is SQVTM and CDR2 is ANQGSEA. This CDR3 region has 13 residues. CDR3 DNA sequence: TGCAGCCTTGAAACTAGCAACCACAATGAGCGCTTCTTC. It yields the protein CSLETSNHNERFF.

Comments on this clonotype: At one end, the junction sequence differs from germline, possibly due to a read error. V gene TRBV6-5 combines with J gene TRBJ2-2; D could derive from TRBD1 or TRBD2 (5 bases each). This CDR3 has 15 residues. CDR1 and CDR2 (germline): MNHEY, SVGAGI. The CDR3: CASSPRAGFTGDLFF. In DNA form, the CDR3 reads TGTGCCAGTAGTCCGCGGGCAGGGTTCACCGGGGATCTGTTTTTT.

In the case of this clonotype: The germline gene is not matched at one end of the junction; a read error may be the cause. The chain recombines TRBV6-5 with TRBJ2-1; D is possibly TRBD1 or TRBD2 (5 bases each). There are 14 residues in the CDR3. The germline gives CDR1 MNHEY, CDR2 SVGAGI. The CDR3 DNA follows: TGTGCCTGCAGGTGTAGACCGGGGCTCCATGAGCAGTTCTTC. Translating it yields CACRCRPGLHEQFF.

This clonotype appeared a single time. An end of the junction does not agree with germline; a read error may underlie this. The CDR3 loop is CASSSRTANTGELLF. The CDR3 region has the DNA TGTGCCAGCAGTTCAAGGACAGCGAATACCGGGGAGCTGCTTTTT. The rearrangement links TRBV11-2 to TRBJ2-2; maybe TRBD1 (6 bases). The CDR3 has 15 residues. Germline V gene lookup returns CDR1 SGHAT and CDR2 FQNNGV.

Of note for this clonotype: The germline gene is not matched at one end of the junction; a read error may be the cause. The chain couples TRBV11-2 to TRBJ2-7; TRBD2 might be the D (5 bases). CDR3 length equals 13 residues. Per germline, CDR1 SGHAT and CDR2 FQNNGV. The CDR3 DNA sequence: TGTACCAGCAGTTTAGGGAGTAACTACAAGCAGTACTTC. Translated, it gives CTSSLGSNYKQYF.

Notes on this clonotype: A read error may produce the germline difference seen at one junction end. The rearrangement uses TRBV12-3 or TRBV12-4 and TRBJ2-1; 8 bases are a match to TRBD2. The CDR3 totals 17 residues. CDR3 coding DNA: TGTGTCAGCAGTCCCAGTTGGGCTAGCGGGCCCTACAATGAGCAGTTCTTC. Translation: CVSSPSWASGPYNEQFF.

Notes on this clonotype: A much larger clone is a single base away; this may be a read error. The chain couples TRBV4-1 to TRBJ1-1; TRBD1 matches at 7 bases. CDR1 MGHRA and CDR2 YSYEKL come from the germline V gene. The CDR3 has 15 residues. CDR3 protein: CASSQLRGDDTEASF. The CDR3 DNA sequence: TGCGCCAGCAGCCAACTCAGGGGGGATGACACTGAAGCTTCCTTT.

On this clonotype itself: Mismatch with germline at one junction end may stem from a read error. The V gene is TRBV28, the J gene TRBJ2-5; D may match TRBD1 or TRBD2 (5 bases each). Per germline, CDR1 MDHEN and CDR2 SYDVKM. The CDR3 has 17 amino acids. The CDR3 is CVSSLPKDSGGQGTQYF. In DNA form, the CDR3 reads TGTGTCAGCAGTTTACCCAAAGATAGTGGGGGTCAAGGGACCCAGTACTTC.

Worth noting for this clonotype: The junction does not match germline at one end; this may be a read error. The chain links TRBV11-2 to TRBJ1-2; D might be TRBD1 (5 bases). The CDR3 is made up of 15 amino acids. Germline-derived CDR1 and CDR2 are SGHAT and FQNNGV. CDR3: CVSSLYGMAGRGYTF. Here the CDR3 DNA reads TGTGTCAGCAGCCTATATGGGATGGCAGGGAGAGGCTACACCTTC.

Points on this clonotype: Germline and junction disagree at one end, which may indicate a read error. J is TRBJ2-7 and V is TRBV29-1; D gene ambiguous. The CDR3 is made up of 16 amino acids. CDR1 is SQVTM and CDR2 is ANQGSEA in the germline V gene. The CDR3 DNA reads TGCAGCGCTGAAGTCCTTGGTCGGGCTTACTCCTACGCGCAGTACTTC. Encoded protein: CSAEVLGRAYSYAQYF.

This clonotype was seen ten or more times. This chain links TRBV29-1 with TRBJ2-7, with D possibly matching TRBD1 (7 bases). Trimming took 6 bases from V and 5 from J, leaving 14 bases between them. The V gene's germline CDR1 is SQVTM and CDR2 ANQGSEA. This CDR3 is built from 12 residues. Here the CDR3 reads CSVRGGGDEQYF. Here the CDR3 DNA reads TGCAGCGTCCGAGGGGGCGGGGACGAGCAGTACTTC.

With respect to this clonotype: Here the CDR3 omits its conserved ending phenylalanine or tryptophan, so a read error is the likely source. V usage is TRBV7-9 and J usage is TRBJ2-1; TRBD2 agrees at 12 bases. The length of the CDR3 is 14 residues. Germline CDR1 SEHNR, CDR2 FQNEAQ (reference sequence). With 1 base clipped from V and 13 bases from J, the junction kept 5 bases outside the gene matches. The CDR3 is CASSLDLAGGIQFL. The CDR3 DNA reads TGTGCCAGCAGCTTAGATCTAGCGGGAGGGATACAGTTCCTC.

Comment on this clonotype: The junction departs from the called germline gene at one end, perhaps through a read error. V and J are TRBV29-1 and TRBJ2-1; D is unresolved. Germline CDR1 is SQVTM and CDR2 is ANQGSEA. CDR3 length equals 12 residues. The CDR3 sequence: CSTLRDYNEQSF. As DNA, the CDR3 is TGTAGCACCCTAAGGGATTACAATGAGCAGTCCTTC.

The genes are TRBV11-2 and TRBJ2-3, with 12 bases aligning to TRBD2. V shed 3 bases and J 5 bases; nucleotides not matched to a gene: 12. The CDR3 is 18 amino acids. Germline V gives CDR1 SGHAT, CDR2 FQNNGV. CDR3 sequence (DNA): TGTGCCAGCAGCTTCACATTTGAGACTAGCGGGAGATTAGATACGCAGTATTTT. It encodes CASSFTFETSGRLDTQYF.

V gene TRBV20-1 combines with J gene TRBJ2-3; 12 positions match TRBD2. This CDR3 is 16 amino acids long. Germline trimming cut 6 bases from V and 4 bases from J; bases unmatched to any gene: 11. The germline V gene encodes CDR1 DFQATT and CDR2 SNEGSKA (reference sequence). The CDR3 here is CSASDPSGRGSDTQYF. CDR3 DNA sequence: TGCAGTGCATCGGACCCTAGCGGGAGGGGGTCAGATACGCAGTATTTT.

For this clonotype: Germline and junction disagree at one end, which may indicate a read error. The chain employs TRBV4-3 and TRBJ2-7; 8 nucleotides align to TRBD1. Germline V gene data show CDR1 as LGHNA and CDR2 as YSLEER. CDR3 length equals 15 residues. CDR3 in amino acids: CVSSQDRWTGWEQYF. In DNA form, the CDR3 reads TGTGTCAGCAGCCAAGATCGATGGACAGGGTGGGAGCAGTACTTC.

The table lists this clonotype with many counts. Its ends do not fully match the called genes, so a read error is possible. The chain combines TRBV11-2 with TRBJ2-7; D is unclear. Germline V lookup: CDR1 SGHAT, CDR2 FQNNGV. This CDR3 comprises 13 residues. The CDR3 DNA reads TGTGCCGGCAGCTTAAGCGTTTCCCCAGAGCAGTACTTC. Translation: CAGSLSVSPEQYF.

This chain connects TRBV10-3 to TRBJ2-1; no reliable D call. The CDR3 length is 16 residues. Germline V lookup: CDR1 ENHRY, CDR2 SYGVKD. V was cut by 4 bases and J by 2 bases, with 15 bases left in between. The CDR3 spells CAISGSASRAYNEQFF. CDR3 nucleotide sequence: TGTGCCATCAGTGGGTCGGCATCGAGAGCCTACAATGAGCAGTTCTTC.

Turning to this clonotype: A much larger clone lies a single base off, so this may be a read error. The chain uses TRBV6-6 and TRBJ1-1, with D unresolved. The CDR3 sequence is 14 residues long. The germline V gene encodes CDR1 MNHNY and CDR2 SVGAGI (reference sequence). Here the CDR3 DNA reads TGTGCCAGCAGTCCGGCGGCACGCAACATTGAGGCTTCCTTT. Its translation: CASSPAARNIEASF.

J is TRBJ2-7 and V is TRBV4-3; D may be TRBD2 (6 bases). V was pared by 11 bases and J by 3 bases, with 32 bases between. CDR3 size: 18 residues. Looked up from germline, CDR1 is LGHNA and CDR2 is YSLEER. DNA of the CDR3: TGCGCCGACAGCCAAGCTGTGACGGGGGATCACATTAGCTACGAGCAGTACTTC. As protein: CADSQAVTGDHISYEQYF.

As for this clonotype: The junction does not match germline at one end; this may be a read error. This chain joins TRBV6-2 or TRBV6-3 and TRBJ2-1; the D gene is possibly TRBD2 (6 bases). Germline V gives CDR1 MNHEY, CDR2 SVGEGT. CDR3 length: 13 amino acids. In DNA, the CDR3 is TGTGCCAGCAGTATGGAGGGCAGGACCTTTAGGCCTTTC. Amino acid sequence: CASSMEGRTFRPF.

Remarks on this clonotype: The conserved final phenylalanine or tryptophan is absent from the CDR3, which likely points to a read error. The CDR3 region is CASSLAWTGYGIQYL. The CDR3 DNA reads TGTGCCAGCAGCTTAGCCTGGACAGGTTATGGCATTCAGTACCTT. The chain uses TRBV11-1 and TRBJ2-4, with TRBD1 matching 7 bases. Per germline, CDR1 SGHAT and CDR2 FQDESV (reference sequence). The V segment lost 0 bases and the J segment 9 bases; nucleotides outside the gene matches: 8. The CDR3 runs to 15 residues.

This clonotype was recorded only once. No conserved phenylalanine or tryptophan is present at the end of the CDR3, so a read error is the likely explanation. The rearrangement joins TRBV11-2 to TRBJ1-1, with 8 bases identical to TRBD1. The CDR3 runs to 14 residues. Trimming cost V 10 bases and J 6 bases; bases outside gene matches: 13. Per germline, CDR1 SGHAT and CDR2 FQNNGV. The chain's CDR3 is CATRYTGGRAEAFL. In DNA, the CDR3 is TGTGCCACCAGGTATACAGGGGGGAGGGCTGAAGCTTTCCTT.

This clonotype was found a few times. This may arise from a read error, as a much more abundant clone is one base away. The CDR3 loop reads CASSQDRADCRGYTF. The CDR3 DNA follows: TGTGCCAGCAGCCAAGATCGAGCGGACTGCAGGGGCTACACCTTC. This rearrangement joins TRBV14 to TRBJ1-2; D is ambiguous. Looked up from germline, CDR1 is SGHDN and CDR2 is FVKESK. Trimming left V 0 bases short and J 8 bases short, with 16 bases between. This CDR3 contains 15 residues.

This clonotype occurred once. At one of its ends the junction is not consistent with the germline gene, which may arise from a read error. The rearrangement uses TRBV5-4 and TRBJ2-3, with 10 bases lining up with TRBD2. The CDR3 is made up of 18 amino acids. Germline V gives CDR1 SGHNT, CDR2 YYREEE (reference sequence). CDR3 nucleotide sequence: TGTGCCAAGAGTAACCCGGCGGCTAGCGGGAGTCGGACAGATACGCAGTACTTT. Protein: CAKSNPAASGSRTDTQYF.

This clonotype was picked up one time. Sequence at one end of the junction differs from germline and may be a read error. The chain joins TRBV29-1 to TRBJ1-1; 7 nucleotides agree with TRBD1. CDR1 and CDR2 from the germline V gene are SQVTM and ANQGSEA. The CDR3 runs to 12 residues. The CDR3 loop is CSVETGNTEALF. CDR3 nucleotide sequence: TGCAGTGTCGAGACAGGGAACACTGAAGCTCTCTTT.

Concerning this clonotype itself: This may arise from a read error, as a much more abundant clone is one base away. The J gene is TRBJ1-1, the V gene TRBV5-1, with D unclear. The germline V gene has CDR1 SGHRS and CDR2 YFSETQ. V shed 4 bases and J shed 1 base, with 8 bases lying between them. The CDR3 has 13 amino acids. In DNA form, the CDR3 reads TGCGCCAGCAGCCCCAAGTGGAACACTGAAGCTTTCTTT. Translation: CASSPKWNTEAFF. The variable domain in full, with the rest retrieved from reference TRBV5-1 and TRBJ1-1, is KAGVTQTPRYLIKTRGQQVTLSCSPISGHRSVSWYQQTPGQGLQFLFEYFSETQRNKGNFPGRFSGRQFSNSRSEMNVSTLELGDSALYLCASSPKWNTEAFFGQGTRLTVV.

As regards this clonotype: The missing conserved phenylalanine or tryptophan at the end of this CDR3 makes a read error likely. This chain uses TRBV29-1 with TRBJ2-7, with D possibly TRBD2 on 5 matching bases. Germline V CDR1 and CDR2: SQVTM, ANQGSEA. The CDR3 is 16 residues long. As DNA, the CDR3 is TGCGGCGTTGAAGTCCTGGGTCGGGATTACTCCTACGAGCAGTACCTC. It translates to CGVEVLGRDYSYEQYL.